These 14 T cell receptor beta chains came from one sample sequenced in a study of OX40 agonist ivuxolimab in advanced cancers. The table came from immunoSEQ multiplex PCR; TCRdb's copy has only in-frame clones and leaves some out. The sample records roughly 63,000 clones, 80% to 90% being singletons. The specimen comprised CD4+ or CD8+ T cells sorted from blood, sampled in a trial of the OX40 agonist ivuxolimab. The origin of the receptors is an adult with an advanced solid tumor such as melanoma, head and neck, liver or kidney cancer.

The chain has TRBV9 and TRBJ1-4; D is possibly TRBD1 (5 bases). Trimming left V 4 bases short and J 8 bases short, with 21 bases between. Germline assignment: CDR1 SGDLS and CDR2 YYNGEE. This CDR3 is built from 16 residues. The CDR3 spells CASSFRAGAGWEKLFF. The CDR3 coding sequence is TGTGCCAGCAGCTTTCGAGCCGGGGCAGGGTGGGAAAAACTGTTTTTT.

This clone was seen a single time. The genes are TRBV9 and TRBJ1-2, with 7 bases aligning to TRBD1. In germline, CDR1 is SGDLS, CDR2 YYNGEE. V was pared by 3 bases and J by 4 bases, with 6 bases of the junction left unmatched. This CDR3 region has 14 residues. The CDR3 reads CASSAPTGLYGYTF. CDR3 coding DNA: TGTGCCAGCAGCGCGCCGACAGGGCTCTATGGCTACACCTTC.

The rearrangement uses TRBV2 and TRBJ2-5; D not certain. Trimming removed 4 bases at V and 2 bases at J, with 11 bases between. Germline V CDR1 and CDR2: SNHLY, FYNNEI. The CDR3 sequence is 14 residues long. DNA for the CDR3: TGTGCCAGCAGTGTGGTGGCAGCACAAGAGACCCAGTACTTC. Translation gives CASSVVAAQETQYF.

In this sample, this clone turned up once. This chain joins TRBV9 and TRBJ2-5; D might be TRBD2 (5 bases). This CDR3 comprises 15 residues. Germline V gives CDR1 SGDLS, CDR2 YYNGEE. Trimming removed 4 bases at V and 4 bases at J, with 17 bases between. The CDR3 nucleotides are TGTGCCAGCAGCTCCCGGGGTAACGCTGGAGAGACCCAGTACTTC. Amino acid sequence: CASSSRGNAGETQYF.

This chain connects TRBV10-2 to TRBJ2-3, with TRBD1 matching 7 bases. From germline, CDR1 is WSHSY and CDR2 SAAADI. This CDR3 has 16 amino acids. The trim removed 6 bases at V and 0 bases at J, leaving 9 bases unmatched. DNA of the CDR3: TGCGCCAGCAGAGCCAACGACAGGGAAAGCACAGATACGCAGTATTTT. Its protein is CASRANDRESTDTQYF.

The chain has TRBV7-3 and TRBJ2-3; unclear D gene. The germline V and J ends were trimmed by 1 base and 2 bases, with 10 bases remaining between them. Germline assignment: CDR1 SGHTA and CDR2 FQGTGA. This CDR3 region has 15 residues. The chain's CDR3 is CASSLNPATTDTQYF. The CDR3 DNA sequence: TGTGCCAGCAGCTTAAATCCAGCAACCACAGATACGCAGTATTTT.

The chain employs TRBV25-1 and TRBJ2-5; D could derive from TRBD1 or TRBD2 (6 bases each). Trimming cost V 4 bases and J 1 base, with 10 bases left between them. There are 14 residues in the CDR3. Germline V lookup: CDR1 MGHDK, CDR2 SYGVNS. CDR3 loop: CASSGGGTQETQYF. As DNA, the CDR3 is TGTGCCAGCAGTGGAGGGGGGACCCAAGAGACCCAGTACTTC.

This clone was observed a single time. One end of the junction varies from germline; a read error may be responsible. The rearrangement uses TRBV4-3 and TRBJ2-2, with no clear D. This CDR3 contains 12 residues. Germline V lookup: CDR1 LGHNA, CDR2 YSLEER. The CDR3 reads CASSQDTGELFF. CDR3 sequence (DNA): TGCGCCAGCAGTCAAGACACCGGGGAGCTGTTTTTT.

J is TRBJ1-2 and V is TRBV7-9; D not certain. Trimming took off 5 bases at V and 1 base at J, with 8 bases between the two ends. Germline V CDR1 and CDR2: SEHNR, FQNEAQ (reference sequence). The CDR3 has 13 residues. The chain's CDR3 is CASSPWDNYGYTF. CDR3 DNA sequence: TGTGCCAGCAGCCCCTGGGATAACTATGGCTACACCTTC.

The chain uses TRBV9 and TRBJ2-5, with TRBD1 matching 7 bases. J was trimmed by 5 bases and V by 3 bases; bases with no gene match: 10. Germline V lookup: CDR1 SGDLS, CDR2 YYNGEE. This CDR3 is 15 amino acids long. CDR3 amino acids: CASSAQGQLVETQYF. In DNA form, the CDR3 reads TGTGCCAGCAGCGCCCAGGGACAGTTGGTTGAGACCCAGTACTTC.

The rearrangement uses TRBV2 and TRBJ2-1, with TRBD2 as a possible D gene (6 bases). CDR1 SNHLY and CDR2 FYNNEI come from the germline V gene. The CDR3 is 15 residues long. V lost 2 bases and J lost 8, with 16 bases in between. The CDR3 nucleotides read TGTGCCAGCAGTGAAAAGCGACTAGGTGACGATGAGCAGTTCTTC. Protein: CASSEKRLGDDEQFF.

The V gene is TRBV19, the J gene TRBJ2-1, with 13 bases aligning to TRBD2. The CDR3 extends over 15 amino acids. Germline V gene data show CDR1 as LNHDA and CDR2 as SQIVND (reference sequence). V dropped 8 bases and J dropped 0; count of bases not matched to a gene: 1. CDR3 region: CASRTSGSSYNEQFF. In DNA form, the CDR3 reads TGTGCCAGTCGGACTAGCGGGAGCTCCTACAATGAGCAGTTCTTC.

The CDR3 protein is CASSLGPTSYEQYV. The CDR3 region has the DNA TGTGCCAGCAGCTTGGGACCGACATCCTACGAGCAGTACGTC. The V call is TRBV11-2, the J call TRBJ2-7; D assignment may be TRBD1 or TRBD2 (5 bases each). The germline V gene encodes CDR1 SGHAT and CDR2 FQNNGV. V was clipped by 3 bases and J by 1 base, with 10 bases between them. The CDR3 loop spans 14 amino acids.

The chain recombines TRBV5-4 with TRBJ1-1, with a tentative D call TRBD1 (6 bases). This CDR3 has 15 amino acids. Germline V gene sequence: CDR1 SGHNT, CDR2 YYREEE (reference sequence). V shed 4 bases and J shed 1 base, with 14 bases lying between them. This CDR3 reads CASSERGAPNTEAFF. The CDR3 DNA is TGTGCCAGCAGCGAGCGGGGGGCGCCGAACACTGAAGCTTTCTTT.